A single T cell receptor beta chain is shown here with its context. Its target is not known. These data belong to a study of cytomegalovirus exposure and HLA in healthy donors. Overall study: Tens of millions of unique TCRs from HLA-typed donors made up an early data release. Overall study results and limits: In a later analysis, compared with equally common non-associated chains, HLA-associated beta chains were more expanded. An analysis done earlier found most TCR beta V segments productive about 87% or about 30% of the time.

The CDR3 totals 17 residues. V lost 0 bases and J 1 base, leaving 15 bases between the germline ends. The germline gives CDR1 SGHRS, CDR2 YFSETQ. The PCR made use of 60 Vbeta and 13 Jbeta primers. TCRdb's table, derived via immunoSEQ multiplex PCR, lists solely in-frame clones and lacks some. The sample lists about 120,000 clones; almost 70% were seen once. This chain connects TRBV5-1 to TRBJ2-3; a weak D match, TRBD2 (5 bases). This sequence originates from a man aged 25 to 45 in good health and CMV-seropositive. Sequencing was done on a sample of PBMCs. CDR3 region: CASSLGGGSTRTDTQYF. DNA of the CDR3: TGCGCCAGCAGCTTGGGCGGAGGTAGCACCCGCACAGATACGCAGTATTTT.